This passage covers 10 T cell receptor beta chains from one sample sequenced in a study of blood T cell repertoires in COVID-19. This table comes from immunoSEQ multiplex PCR, and its TCRdb copy is limited to in-frame clones, with some not included. The data show some 390,000 clones, more than 70% seen once. The sequencing input was peripheral blood. The origin of the receptors is an older woman with COVID-19, enrolled during active disease.

Only one count was recorded for this clone. The rearrangement joins TRBV3-1 (or the pseudogene TRBV3-2) to TRBJ2-3, with TRBD1 identical over 7 bases. There are 17 residues in the CDR3. The V and J ends lost 4 bases and 0 bases, in that order; junction bases with no gene match: 10. Germline CDR1 and CDR2: LGHDT and YNNKEL (reference sequence). The CDR3 region has the DNA TGTGCCAGCAGCCGTCAAAACAGGGGAACTAGCACAGATACGCAGTATTTT. It codes for CASSRQNRGTSTDTQYF.

The chain couples TRBV9 to TRBJ2-7; 11 bases match TRBD2. This CDR3 is 19 amino acids long. V was pared by 4 bases and J by 3 bases, with 18 bases of the junction left unmatched. In germline, CDR1 is SGDLS, CDR2 YYNGEE. The CDR3 region has the DNA TGTGCCAGCAGCCCCCTACCGGGACAGGGTACTAGCGGGGGCTACGAGCAGTACTTC. This gives the protein CASSPLPGQGTSGGYEQYF. Based on the CDR3 plus reference TRBV9 and TRBJ2-7, the full variable domain is DSGVTQTPKHLITATGQRVTLRCSPRSGDLSVYWYQQSLDQGLQFLIQYYNGEERAKGNILERFSAQQFPDLHSELNLSSLELGDSALYFCASSPLPGQGTSGGYEQYFGPGTRLTVT.

CDR3 sequence reads: CASSLARDEQFF. Here the CDR3 DNA reads TGTGCCAGCAGCTTGGCTAGAGACGAGCAGTTCTTC. The rearrangement links TRBV5-4 to TRBJ2-1; D unclear. V lost 0 bases and J 10 bases, leaving 8 bases between the germline ends. The CDR3 loop spans 12 amino acids. Germline CDR1 is SGHNT and CDR2 is YYREEE (reference sequence).

The chain combines TRBV6-1 with TRBJ2-1, with TRBD2 matching 10 bases. The CDR3 extends over 17 amino acids. CDR1 and CDR2 (germline): MNHNS, SASEGT. The trim removed 2 bases at V and 10 bases at J, leaving 14 bases unmatched. The CDR3 nucleotides read TGTGCCAGCAGTGAAACGTGGTGGCTAGCGGGGGCGGGGGAGCAGTTCTTC. This sequence encodes CASSETWWLAGAGEQFF.

The rearrangement joins TRBV5-1 to TRBJ2-1; TRBD2 matches 13 bases. The CDR3 runs to 15 residues. Germline CDR1 SGHRS, CDR2 YFSETQ. Trimming at V came to 4 bases and at J to 5 bases, leaving 3 bases not matched to a gene. CDR3 region: CASSTSGGANNEQFF. CDR3 nucleotide sequence: TGCGCCAGCAGCACTAGCGGGGGGGCCAACAATGAGCAGTTCTTC.

The genes are TRBV6-6 and TRBJ1-4; the D is unclear. With 2 bases removed from V and 7 bases from J, the gap between germline ends came to 14 bases. CDR1 and CDR2 from the germline V gene are MNHNY and SVGAGI (reference sequence). CDR3 length: 15 residues. CDR3 region: CASSYSVGRAEKLFF. The DNA of the CDR3 is TGTGCCAGCAGTTACAGCGTAGGGCGGGCTGAAAAACTGTTTTTT.

This chain uses TRBV5-4 with TRBJ1-3; possible D gene TRBD1, 5 bases. The CDR3 is 14 amino acids. The V and J ends lost 6 bases and 3 bases respectively, with 13 bases between them. CDR1 and CDR2 from the germline V gene are SGHNT and YYREEE (reference sequence). The CDR3 here is CASTGGVGGNTIYF. CDR3 coding DNA: TGTGCCAGCACCGGGGGTGTTGGTGGAAACACCATATATTTT.

This clone was counted between two and nine times. CDR3 loop: CASSLAGPKADGYTF. CDR3 DNA sequence: TGTGCCAGCAGCTTGGCGGGACCTAAAGCGGATGGCTACACCTTC. The chain combines TRBV7-6 with TRBJ1-2; TRBD1 is a possible D gene (5 bases). Trimming shortened V by 3 bases and J by 6 bases, and 17 bases separated the two germline ends. The CDR3 loop spans 15 amino acids. Germline values: CDR1 SGHVS, CDR2 FNYEAQ.

The rearrangement links TRBV3-1 (or the pseudogene TRBV3-2) to TRBJ1-1; TRBD1 matches 8 bases. The CDR3 runs to 15 residues. V lost 3 bases to trimming and J lost 3 bases; unmatched junction nucleotides: 6. Germline lookup yields CDR1 LGHDT and CDR2 YNNKEL (reference sequence). Here the CDR3 reads CASSQGGQAYTEAFF. CDR3 bases: TGTGCCAGCAGCCAGGGGGGACAGGCCTACACTGAAGCTTTCTTT.

The rearrangement uses TRBV6-5 and TRBJ1-5; 7 positions agree with TRBD1. This CDR3 is built from 14 residues. Per germline, CDR1 MNHEY and CDR2 SVGAGI. V was clipped by 3 bases and J by 2 bases; unmatched bases: 1. CDR3 sequence reads: CASSYGQGNQPQHF. The CDR3 DNA reads TGTGCCAGCAGTTATGGACAGGGCAATCAGCCCCAGCATTTT.